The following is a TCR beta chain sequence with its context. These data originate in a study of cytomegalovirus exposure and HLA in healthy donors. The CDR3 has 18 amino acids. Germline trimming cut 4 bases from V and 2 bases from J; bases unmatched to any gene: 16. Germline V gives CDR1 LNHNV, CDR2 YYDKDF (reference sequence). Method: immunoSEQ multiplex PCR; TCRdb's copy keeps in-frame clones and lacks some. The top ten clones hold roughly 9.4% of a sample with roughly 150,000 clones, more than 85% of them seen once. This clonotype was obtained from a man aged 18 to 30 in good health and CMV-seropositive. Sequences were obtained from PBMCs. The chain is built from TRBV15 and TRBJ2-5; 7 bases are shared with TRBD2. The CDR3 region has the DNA TGTGCCACCAGCACCACGGGGGGAGGCAGGGATGATCAAGAGACCCAGTACTTC. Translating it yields CATSTTGGGRDDQETQYF.